Listed below are T cell receptor beta chains from one sample, sequenced in a study of T cell repertoires in cytomegalovirus infection. These receptors have no identified antigens. TCRdb recomputed calls from the reads with MiXCR, one row per CDR3 protein. The data show 900,000 to 950,000 distinct CDR3 sequences, with more than 25% seen just once and about an eighth held by the top ten. This specimen consisted of cultured CD8+ T cells from PBMCs, obtained from culture after CMV antigen stimulation. The origin of the receptors is a human donor in good health (CMV status not recorded). Some clones in this sample may be carry-over from other donors' samples. The CDR3 runs from the conserved cysteine through the conserved F or W. The D gene is left open where the match is weak. Not all rows give a size; the values are once, few, many and, for expanded clones, a class.

v_gene	abundance	d_gene	j_gene	CDR3nt	CDR3aa
TRBV6-5	.	.	TRBJ1-2	TGTGCCAGCAGTTGGACAGAATCTTATGGCTACACCTTC	CASSWTESYGYTF
TRBV6-4	.	TRBD1	TRBJ1-2	TGTGCCAGCAGTGAGGACAGGGGCTTTGACGTCTATGGCTACACCTTC	CASSEDRGFDVYGYTF
TRBV5-6	.	TRBD2	TRBJ2-2	TGTGCCAGCAGCTTGTACCGGACCTACCGGGAGGACACCGGGGAGCTGTTTTTT	CASSLYRTYREDTGELFF
TRBV27	.	TRBD1	TRBJ1-5	TGTGCCAGCAGTTTAAGTGAGACAGGGGTCAATCAGCCCCAGCATTTT	CASSLSETGVNQPQHF
TRBV4-1	.	.	TRBJ1-2	TGCGCCAGCAGCCAAGATCGCGGCGCCTATGGCTACACCTTC	CASSQDRGAYGYTF
TRBV6-1	.	.	TRBJ2-5	TGTGCCAGCAGTGGGCTTCTACGGGGGGCGCAAGAGACCCAGTACTTC	CASSGLLRGAQETQYF
TRBV6-2/TRBV6-3	.	.	TRBJ1-1	TGTGCCACGAAACCCTTGACAGTAGAAGCTTTCTTT	CATKPLTVEAFF
TRBV19	few	TRBD1	TRBJ1-1	TGTGCCAGTAGTTTCACGGGACAGGCTACCGAAGCTTTCTTT	CASSFTGQATEAFF
TRBV6-1	few	.	TRBJ2-2	TGTGCCAGCGGTCAAGTAAACACCGGGGAGCTGTTTTTT	CASGQVNTGELFF
TRBV11-2	.	.	TRBJ2-3	TGTGCCAGCAGCTCCCCCTTAAACACAGATACGCAGTATTTT	CASSSPLNTDTQYF
TRBV7-6	many	TRBD2	TRBJ2-3	TGTGCCAGCAGCTCCGAATGGCTAGCGGGGGCAGATACGCAGTATTTT	CASSSEWLAGADTQYF
TRBV11-3	.	.	TRBJ2-1	TGTGCCAGCAGCCTCATATGGGCCCGGGTCCATGAGCAGTTCTTC	CASSLIWARVHEQFF
TRBV12-3/TRBV12-4	few	TRBD1	TRBJ1-4	TGTGCCAGCAGTTGGGAGGGGGCTTCAGCTAATGAAAAACTGTTTTTT	CASSWEGASANEKLFF
TRBV12-5	.	.	TRBJ2-7	TGTGCTAGTGGTTTGTCGTCACCGGGACCGGAAAACGAGCAGTACTTC	CASGLSSPGPENEQYF
TRBV7-8	many	.	TRBJ2-5	TGTGCCAGCAGCCAACGCTGGGGTAGCCAAGAGACCCAGTACTTC	CASSQRWGSQETQYF
TRBV7-9	many	.	TRBJ1-4	TGTGCCAGCAGCTTAGACAGCGAAAAACTGTTTTTT	CASSLDSEKLFF
TRBV11-2	.	TRBD1	TRBJ2-2	TGTGCCAGCAGCTCTTACCGGGACAGACCAACCGGGGAGCTGTTTTTT	CASSSYRDRPTGELFF
TRBV27	.	.	TRBJ1-6	TGTGCCAGCAGTCTGGGCTTTGATTCACCCCTCCACTTT	CASSLGFDSPLHF
TRBV27	.	TRBD2	TRBJ2-2	TGTGCCAGCAGAGGACTAGCGGGAACCACCGGGGAGCTGTTTTTT	CASRGLAGTTGELFF
TRBV4-3	.	.	TRBJ2-1	TGCGCCTGCAGCCCCGAAGGGTTAGGCAATGAGCAGTTCTTC	CACSPEGLGNEQFF
TRBV7-2	many	.	TRBJ2-2	TGTGCCAGCAAAGGGACGGTCGAGAACACCGGGGAGCTGTTTTTT	CASKGTVENTGELFF
TRBV10-1	.	.	TRBJ2-7	TGCGCCAGCAGTGAGTCGCCCGGGACAAGCTCCTACGAGCAGTACTTC	CASSESPGTSSYEQYF
TRBV14	few	.	TRBJ2-3	TGTGCCAGCAGCCAAGAGAAGACGAACAGGGAACCAGATACGCAGTATTTT	CASSQEKTNREPDTQYF
TRBV7-3	many	TRBD2	TRBJ2-3	TGTGCCAGCAGCCTGAGAGTAGCGGGGAGCACAGATACGCAGTATTTT	CASSLRVAGSTDTQYF
TRBV6-2/TRBV6-3	few	.	TRBJ2-1	TGTGCCAGCAAGGGACGGGGTCCTCTCAATGAGCAGTTCTTC	CASKGRGPLNEQFF
TRBV7-6	.	.	TRBJ1-2	TGTGCCAGCAGCTTAGAGTTCCCGGGTAACTATGGCTACACCTTC	CASSLEFPGNYGYTF
TRBV6-6	.	.	TRBJ2-5	TGTGCCAGCAGTTACGTGGGGGGCCAGAAGGAGACCCAGTACTTC	CASSYVGGQKETQYF
TRBV27	.	.	TRBJ1-5	TGTGCCAGCAGTCGAGGGGGTTATCAGCCCCAGCATTTT	CASSRGGYQPQHF
TRBV6-4	few	TRBD1	TRBJ1-2	TGTGCCAGCAGTGCCTCTTGGGACAGCTATGGCTACACCTTC	CASSASWDSYGYTF